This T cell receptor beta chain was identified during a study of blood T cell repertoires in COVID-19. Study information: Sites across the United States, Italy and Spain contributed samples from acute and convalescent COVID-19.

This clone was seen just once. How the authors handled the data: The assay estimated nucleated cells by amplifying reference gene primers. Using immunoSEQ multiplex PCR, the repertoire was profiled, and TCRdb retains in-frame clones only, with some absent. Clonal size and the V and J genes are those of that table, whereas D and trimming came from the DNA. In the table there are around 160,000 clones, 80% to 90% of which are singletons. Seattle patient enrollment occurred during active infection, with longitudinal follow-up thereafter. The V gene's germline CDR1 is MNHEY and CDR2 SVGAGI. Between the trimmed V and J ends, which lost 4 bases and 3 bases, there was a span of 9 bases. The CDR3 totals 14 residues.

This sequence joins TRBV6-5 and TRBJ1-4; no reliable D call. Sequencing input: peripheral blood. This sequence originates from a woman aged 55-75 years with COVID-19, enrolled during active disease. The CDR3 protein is CASSSWAANEKLFF. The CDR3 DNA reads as TGTGCCAGCAGTTCTTGGGCAGCTAATGAAAAACTGTTTTTT.